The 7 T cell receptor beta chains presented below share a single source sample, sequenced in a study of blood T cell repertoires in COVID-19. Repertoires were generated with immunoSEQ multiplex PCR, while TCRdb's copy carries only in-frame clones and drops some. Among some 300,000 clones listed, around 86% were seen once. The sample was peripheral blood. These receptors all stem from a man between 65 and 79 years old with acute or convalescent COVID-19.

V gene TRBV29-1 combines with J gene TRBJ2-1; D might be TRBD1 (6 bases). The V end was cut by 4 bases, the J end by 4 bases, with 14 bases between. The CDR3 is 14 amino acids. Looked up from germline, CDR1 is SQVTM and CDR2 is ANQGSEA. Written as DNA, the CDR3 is TGCAGCGTTGGACGGGACAATCCTTACAATGAGCAGTTCTTC. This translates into CSVGRDNPYNEQFF.

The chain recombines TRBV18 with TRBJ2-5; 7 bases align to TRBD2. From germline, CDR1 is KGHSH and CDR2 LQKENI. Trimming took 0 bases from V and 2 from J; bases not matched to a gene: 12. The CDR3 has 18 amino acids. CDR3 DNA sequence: TGTGCCAGCTCACCACCGGTCGCGGGAGTTAATTTACAAGAGACCCAGTACTTC. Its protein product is CASSPPVAGVNLQETQYF.

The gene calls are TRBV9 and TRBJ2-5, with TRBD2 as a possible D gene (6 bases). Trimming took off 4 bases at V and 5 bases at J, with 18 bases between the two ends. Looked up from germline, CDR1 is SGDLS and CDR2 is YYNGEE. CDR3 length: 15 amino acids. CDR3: CASSPGPGVEETQYF. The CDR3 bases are TGTGCCAGCAGCCCCGGTCCGGGGGTCGAGGAGACCCAGTACTTC.

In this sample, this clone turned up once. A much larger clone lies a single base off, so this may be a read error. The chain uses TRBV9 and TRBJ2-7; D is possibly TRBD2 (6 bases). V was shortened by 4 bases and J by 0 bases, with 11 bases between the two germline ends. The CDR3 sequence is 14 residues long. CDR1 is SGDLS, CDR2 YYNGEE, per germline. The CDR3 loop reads CASSPQAGSYEQYF. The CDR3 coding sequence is TGTGCCAGCAGCCCTCAAGCGGGCTCCTACGAGCAGTACTTC.

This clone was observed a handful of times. The DNA for the CDR3 is TGTGCCAGCAGCCAAGGATGGGTCAGGGTTGCCGGGGAGCTGTTTTTT. Amino acids: CASSQGWVRVAGELFF. The V call is TRBV3-1 (or the pseudogene TRBV3-2), the J call TRBJ2-2, with a tentative D call TRBD1 (5 bases). The germline V gene encodes CDR1 LGHDT and CDR2 YNNKEL (reference sequence). The CDR3 has 16 residues. V lost 1 base and J 6 bases, leaving 15 bases between the germline ends.

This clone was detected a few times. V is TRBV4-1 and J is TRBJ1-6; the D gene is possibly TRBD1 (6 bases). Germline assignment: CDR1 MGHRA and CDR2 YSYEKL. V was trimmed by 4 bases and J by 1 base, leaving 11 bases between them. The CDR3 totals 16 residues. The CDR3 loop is CASSRGQISYNSPLHF. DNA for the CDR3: TGCGCCAGCAGCCGCGGACAGATTTCCTATAATTCACCCCTCCACTTT.

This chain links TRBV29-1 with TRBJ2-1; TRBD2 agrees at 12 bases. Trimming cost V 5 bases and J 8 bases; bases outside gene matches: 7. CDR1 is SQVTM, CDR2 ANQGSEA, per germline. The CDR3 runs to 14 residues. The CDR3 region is CSVPSSGGAHEQFF. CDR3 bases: TGCAGCGTTCCTTCTAGCGGGGGGGCTCATGAGCAGTTCTTC.